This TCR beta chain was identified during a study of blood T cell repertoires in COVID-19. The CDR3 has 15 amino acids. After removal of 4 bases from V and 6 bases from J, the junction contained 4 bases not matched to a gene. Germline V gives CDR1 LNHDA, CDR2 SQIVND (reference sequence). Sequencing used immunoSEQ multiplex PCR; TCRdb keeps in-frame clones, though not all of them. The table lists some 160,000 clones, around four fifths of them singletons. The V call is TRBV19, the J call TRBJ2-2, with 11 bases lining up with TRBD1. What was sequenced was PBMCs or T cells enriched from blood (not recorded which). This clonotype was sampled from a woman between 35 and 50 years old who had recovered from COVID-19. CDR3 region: CASSKGTGGPGELFF. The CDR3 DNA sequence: TGTGCCAGTAGTAAAGGGACAGGGGGACCCGGGGAGCTGTTTTTT.